This T cell receptor beta chain is drawn from a study of CD8 T cells in ankylosing spondylitis. Whole-study results and caveats: Ankylosing spondylitis blood appeared to carry a characteristic TCR beta motif of roughly eight highly homologous variants.

Notes on this clonotype: What it binds is unknown.

TCRdb itself ran the 5' RACE reads through MiXCR, one entry per CDR3 protein. The data contain roughly 670,000 distinct CDR3 sequences, around 20% of them singletons. V gave up 0 bases and J gave up 4 bases, with 9 bases separating them. Germline lookup yields CDR1 DFQATT and CDR2 SNEGSKA (reference sequence). The CDR3 is made up of 13 amino acids. This clonotype was obtained from a male donor with ankylosing spondylitis. The gene calls are TRBV20-1 and TRBJ1-1, with D uncertain. The material sequenced was blood, either unsorted or a sorted T cell fraction (not recorded which). The CDR3 DNA follows: TGCAGTGCTAGAGATCCAACGCTCACTGAAGCTTTCTTT. This sequence encodes CSARDPTLTEAFF.